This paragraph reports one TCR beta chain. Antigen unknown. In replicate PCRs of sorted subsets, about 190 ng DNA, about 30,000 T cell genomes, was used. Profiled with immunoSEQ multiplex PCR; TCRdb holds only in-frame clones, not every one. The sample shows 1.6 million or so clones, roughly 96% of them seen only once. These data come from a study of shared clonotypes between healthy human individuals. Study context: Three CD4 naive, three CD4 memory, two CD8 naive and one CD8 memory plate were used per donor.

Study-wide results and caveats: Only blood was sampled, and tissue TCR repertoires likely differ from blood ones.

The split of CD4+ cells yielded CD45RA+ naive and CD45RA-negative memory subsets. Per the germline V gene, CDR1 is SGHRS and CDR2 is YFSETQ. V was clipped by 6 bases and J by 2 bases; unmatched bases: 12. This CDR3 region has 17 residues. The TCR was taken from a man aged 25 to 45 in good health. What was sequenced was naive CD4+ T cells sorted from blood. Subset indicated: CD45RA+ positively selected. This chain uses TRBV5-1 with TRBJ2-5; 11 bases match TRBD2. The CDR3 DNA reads TGCGCCAGCAACCCCGGGACTAGCGGCGAGGGGCAAGAGACCCAGTACTTC. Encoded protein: CASNPGTSGEGQETQYF.